A selection of T cell receptor beta chains follows, all from one sample in a study of blood T cell repertoires in COVID-19. The data were produced by immunoSEQ multiplex PCR, yet TCRdb's version contains in-frame clones alone and is incomplete. This table has 150,000 to 200,000 clones, approximately 81% appearing once. The sample consisted of peripheral blood. The receptors shown here come from a woman aged 70-85 years with COVID-19, enrolled during active disease. Each CDR3 is given with its conserved first and last residue. The order of the fields is clone size, V gene, CDR3 length, D gene, J gene, CDR3 protein, CDR3 DNA. D genes are given only for firm matches. Only some rows state a clone size, as once, few, many or a class for expanded clones.

once	TRBV29-1	15	-	TRBJ1-4	CSVVAWQEANEKLFF	TGCAGCGTTGTAGCGTGGCAGGAGGCTAATGAAAAACTGTTTTTT
-	TRBV9	14	-	TRBJ1-5	CASSPGGAGQPQHF	TGTGCCAGCAGCCCCGGAGGGGCGGGTCAGCCCCAGCATTTT
-	TRBV4-1	15	-	TRBJ2-3	CASSQELSVIDTQYF	TGCGCCAGCAGCCAAGAACTTAGCGTGATAGATACGCAGTATTTT
-	TRBV12-3/TRBV12-4	13	TRBD1	TRBJ1-1	CASSPTGETEAFF	TGTGCCAGCAGTCCTACAGGGGAAACTGAAGCTTTCTTT
-	TRBV2	16	TRBD1	TRBJ1-2	CASILDRVSWEYGYTF	TGTGCCAGCATCCTGGACAGGGTGTCATGGGAGTATGGCTACACCTTC
-	TRBV6-5	14	-	TRBJ1-3	CASRSTSSGNTIYF	TGTGCCAGCAGAAGCACGAGCTCTGGAAACACCATATATTTT
-	TRBV28	16	TRBD2	TRBJ2-3	CASSSRTSGATDTQYF	TGTGCCAGCAGTTCTCGGACTAGCGGAGCCACAGATACGCAGTATTTT
-	TRBV5-4	13	TRBD1	TRBJ1-1	CASSFRQGTEAFF	TGTGCCAGCAGCTTCCGACAGGGTACTGAAGCTTTCTTT
-	TRBV5-1	15	-	TRBJ1-4	CASSRGQNVPEKLFF	TGCGCCAGCAGCCGAGGACAAAACGTCCCTGAAAAACTGTTTTTT
once	TRBV5-1	17	-	TRBJ2-4	CASSFGGQGWAKNIQYF	TGCGCCAGCAGCTTTGGTGGTCAGGGTTGGGCCAAAAACATTCAGTACTTC
-	TRBV28	12	-	TRBJ2-7	CASKTQLYEQYF	TGTGCCAGCAAAACACAGCTCTACGAGCAGTACTTC
-	TRBV27	17	TRBD2	TRBJ2-1	CASSYSTSSGRAAEQFF	TGTGCCAGCAGTTATTCAACTTCTAGCGGGAGGGCGGCTGAGCAGTTCTTC
-	TRBV18	18	-	TRBJ2-7	CASSPVQGWTVSSYEQYF	TGTGCCAGCTCACCTGTTCAGGGGTGGACTGTGAGCTCCTACGAGCAGTACTTC
many	TRBV14	14	-	TRBJ1-1	CASTPLRGDTEAFF	TGTGCCAGCACCCCCCTCCGGGGGGATACTGAAGCTTTCTTT
once	TRBV28	14	-	TRBJ1-2	CASSPGRRPYGYTF	TGTGCCAGCAGCCCCGGCAGGCGCCCCTATGGCTACACCTTC
-	TRBV7-2	15	TRBD2	TRBJ2-1	CASSLMVAGEFEQFF	TGTGCCAGCAGCTTAATGGTAGCGGGAGAATTCGAGCAGTTCTTC
-	TRBV1	14	-	TRBJ2-7	CTSSPGTGYYEQYF	TGCACCAGCAGCCCCGGGACAGGGTACTACGAGCAGTACTTC
-	TRBV7-2	17	TRBD2	TRBJ2-1	CASSLGGRTSTYNEQFF	TGTGCCAGCAGCTTAGGGGGGCGGACTAGCACTTACAATGAGCAGTTCTTC
-	TRBV9	15	-	TRBJ2-3	CASTQASAGTDTQYF	TGTGCCAGCACTCAGGCTAGCGCGGGCACAGATACGCAGTATTTT